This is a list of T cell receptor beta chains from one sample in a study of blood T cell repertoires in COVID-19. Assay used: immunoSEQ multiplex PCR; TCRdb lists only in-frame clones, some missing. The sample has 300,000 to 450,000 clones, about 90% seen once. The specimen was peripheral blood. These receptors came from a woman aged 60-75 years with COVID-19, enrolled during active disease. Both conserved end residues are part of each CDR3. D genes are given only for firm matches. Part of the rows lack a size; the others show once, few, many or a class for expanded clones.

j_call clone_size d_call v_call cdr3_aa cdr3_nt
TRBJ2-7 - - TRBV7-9 CASSPSGTYHYEQYF TGTGCCAGCAGCCCCAGTGGGACATATCACTACGAGCAGTACTTC
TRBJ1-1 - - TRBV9 CASSSVPGAMNTEAFF TGTGCCAGCAGCTCCGTCCCAGGGGCAATGAACACTGAAGCTTTCTTT
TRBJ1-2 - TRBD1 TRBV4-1 CASSQARYIGTGRGYTF TGCGCCAGCAGCCAAGCCCGCTATATCGGGACAGGGAGAGGCTACACCTTC
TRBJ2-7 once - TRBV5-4 CASSLAGGLSYEQYF TGTGCCAGCAGCTTGGCGGGGGGCCTCTCCTACGAGCAGTACTTC
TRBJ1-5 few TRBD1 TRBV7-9 CASSLGQANQPQHF TGTGCCAGCAGCCTTGGACAGGCCAATCAGCCCCAGCATTTT
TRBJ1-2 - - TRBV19 CASSATSGRGNYGYTF TGTGCCAGTAGTGCGACGTCCGGGAGGGGTAACTATGGCTACACCTTC
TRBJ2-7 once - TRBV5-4 CASSLGQGVMTYEQYF TGTGCCAGCAGCTTGGGGCAGGGTGTCATGACCTACGAGCAGTACTTC
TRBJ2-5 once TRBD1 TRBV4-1 CASSQARTGGEETQYF TGCGCCAGCAGCCAAGCCCGCACAGGGGGCGAGGAGACCCAGTACTTC
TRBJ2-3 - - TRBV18 CASSPIGATGTDTQYF TGTGCCAGCTCACCAATAGGGGCTACGGGGACTGATACGCAGTATTTT
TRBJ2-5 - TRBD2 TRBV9 CASSVGGSGRETQYF TGTGCCAGCAGCGTAGGGGGTAGCGGGAGAGAGACCCAGTACTTC
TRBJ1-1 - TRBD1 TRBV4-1 CASSLRQGRETEAFF TGCGCCAGCAGCCTAAGACAGGGGAGGGAAACTGAAGCTTTCTTT
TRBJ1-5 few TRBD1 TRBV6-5 CASFSDREGQPQHF TGTGCCAGCTTTTCCGACAGGGAAGGTCAGCCCCAGCATTTT
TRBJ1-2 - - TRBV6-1 CASSEGGGPAVGYTF TGTGCCAGCAGTGAAGGTGGCGGCCCCGCGGTGGGCTACACCTTC
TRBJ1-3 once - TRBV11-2 CASSRTPGYSGNTIYF TGTGCCAGCAGCCGAACCCCGGGGTACTCTGGAAACACCATATATTTT
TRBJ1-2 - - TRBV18 CASSPILPLGGVDGYTF TGTGCCAGCTCACCGATCCTACCATTGGGAGGGGTGGACGGCTACACCTTC
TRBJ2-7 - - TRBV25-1 CASSVAGEQYF TGTGCCAGCAGTGTTGCAGGGGAGCAGTACTTC
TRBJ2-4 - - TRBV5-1 CASSWEKGFDKNIQYF TGCGCCAGCAGCTGGGAGAAAGGGTTTGACAAAAACATTCAGTACTTC
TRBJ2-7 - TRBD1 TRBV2 CASSEWGVGQGIYEQYF TGTGCCAGCAGTGAATGGGGGGTTGGACAGGGGATCTACGAGCAGTACTTC
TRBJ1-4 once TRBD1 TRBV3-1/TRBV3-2 CASSRQGVEEKLFF TGTGCCAGCAGCCGACAGGGCGTCGAGGAAAAACTGTTTTTT
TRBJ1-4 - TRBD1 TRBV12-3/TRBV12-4 CASSFGTGKLFF TGTGCCAGCAGTTTCGGGACAGGCAAACTGTTTTTT
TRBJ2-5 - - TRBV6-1 CASSEQSGLKETQYF TGTGCCAGCAGTGAACAAAGCGGACTGAAAGAGACCCAGTACTTC
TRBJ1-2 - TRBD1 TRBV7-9 CASSLTGAEHGYTF TGTGCCAGCAGTCTAACAGGGGCAGAACATGGCTACACCTTC
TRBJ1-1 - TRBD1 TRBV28 CASSKDRGLTEAFF TGTGCCAGCAGTAAGGACAGGGGGTTGACTGAAGCTTTCTTT
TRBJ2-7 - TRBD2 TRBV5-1 CASSPTSGGGSSYEQYF TGCGCCAGCAGCCCGACTAGCGGGGGGGGAAGCTCCTACGAGCAGTACTTC
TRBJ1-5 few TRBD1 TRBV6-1 CASSEGTGPRSQPQHF TGTGCCAGCAGTGAAGGGACAGGCCCAAGGAGTCAGCCCCAGCATTTT
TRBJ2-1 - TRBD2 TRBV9 CASSVDPDSGGDNEQFF TGTGCCAGCAGCGTAGACCCAGACAGCGGGGGGGACAATGAGCAGTTCTTC
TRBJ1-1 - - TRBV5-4 CASSRDITEAFF TGTGCCAGCAGCCGGGACATAACTGAAGCTTTCTTT
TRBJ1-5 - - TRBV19 CASSMGQIYSNQPQHF TGTGCCAGTAGTATGGGACAAATCTATAGCAATCAGCCCCAGCATTTT
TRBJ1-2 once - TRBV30 CAWMAAFYTF TGTGCCTGGATGGCTGCCTTCTACACCTTC
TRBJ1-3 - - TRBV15 CATSRAAQENTIYF TGTGCCACCAGCAGAGCGGCTCAGGAAAACACCATATATTTT
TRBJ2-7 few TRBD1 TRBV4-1 CASSQGLQRVDRSNSYEQYF TGCGCCAGCAGCCAAGGGTTACAAAGGGTGGACAGGAGTAACTCCTACGAGCAGTACTTC
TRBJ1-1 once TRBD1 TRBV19 CASTPGQWDTEAFF TGTGCCAGTACTCCGGGACAGTGGGACACTGAAGCTTTCTTT
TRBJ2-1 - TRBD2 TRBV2 CASIARGAGSNEQFF TGTGCCAGCATTGCCCGGGGAGCGGGGAGCAATGAGCAGTTCTTC
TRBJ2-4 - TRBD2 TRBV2 CASSRGGNIQYF TGTGCCAGCTCCCGGGGAGGGAACATTCAGTACTTC
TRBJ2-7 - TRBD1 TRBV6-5 CASSSRTGRREQYF TGTGCCAGCAGCTCCCGGACAGGGCGGCGGGAGCAGTACTTC
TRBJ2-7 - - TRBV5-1 CASRRQVGEQYF TGCGCCAGCAGGAGACAGGTAGGCGAGCAGTACTTC
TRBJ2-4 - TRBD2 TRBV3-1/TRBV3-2 CASSQGLAGGTNKNIQYF TGTGCCAGCAGCCAAGGACTAGCGGGGGGGACGAACAAAAACATTCAGTACTTC
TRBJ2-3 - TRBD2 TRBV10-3 CAIRQASGGPPDTQYF TGTGCCATCAGGCAGGCTAGCGGGGGCCCCCCGGATACGCAGTATTTT
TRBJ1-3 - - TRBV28 CASQESGNTIYF TGTGCCAGCCAAGAGTCTGGAAACACCATATATTTT
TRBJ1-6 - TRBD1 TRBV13 CASSHRGLGSPLHF TGTGCCAGCAGCCACAGGGGGCTAGGTTCACCCCTCCACTTT
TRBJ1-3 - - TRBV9 CASSPLASARAGNTIYF TGTGCCAGCAGCCCCCTCGCCTCTGCCAGAGCGGGAAACACCATATATTTT
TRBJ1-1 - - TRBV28 CASSLSDTNTEAFF TGTGCCAGCAGTTTATCCGACACGAACACTGAAGCTTTCTTT
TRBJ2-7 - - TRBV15 CATSRGGLETYEQYF TGTGCCACCAGCAGAGGCGGGTTGGAGACCTACGAGCAGTACTTC